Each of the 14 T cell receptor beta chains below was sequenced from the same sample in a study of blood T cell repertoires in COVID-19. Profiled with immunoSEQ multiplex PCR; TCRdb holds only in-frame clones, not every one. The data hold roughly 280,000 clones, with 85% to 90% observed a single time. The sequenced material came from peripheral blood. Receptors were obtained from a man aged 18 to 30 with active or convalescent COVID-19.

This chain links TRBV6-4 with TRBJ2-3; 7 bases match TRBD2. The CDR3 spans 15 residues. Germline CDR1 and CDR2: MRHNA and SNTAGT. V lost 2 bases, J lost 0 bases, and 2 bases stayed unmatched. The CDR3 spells CASSDGRASTDTQYF. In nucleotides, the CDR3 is TGTGCCAGCAGTGACGGGAGGGCTAGCACAGATACGCAGTATTTT.

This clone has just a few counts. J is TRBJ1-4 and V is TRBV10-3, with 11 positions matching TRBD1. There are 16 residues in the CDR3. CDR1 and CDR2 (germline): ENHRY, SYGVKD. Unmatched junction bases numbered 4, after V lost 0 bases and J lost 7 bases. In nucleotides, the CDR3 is TGTGCCATCAGTGAGTCGACGGGACAGGGGGTTGAAAAACTGTTTTTT. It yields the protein CAISESTGQGVEKLFF.

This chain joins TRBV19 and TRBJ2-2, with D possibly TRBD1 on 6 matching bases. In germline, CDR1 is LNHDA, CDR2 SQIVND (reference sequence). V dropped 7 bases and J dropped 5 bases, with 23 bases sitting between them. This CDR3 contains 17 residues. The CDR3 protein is CASNVLSGQSSTGELFF. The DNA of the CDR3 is TGTGCCAGTAACGTTCTATCTGGACAGAGTAGTACCGGGGAGCTGTTTTTT.

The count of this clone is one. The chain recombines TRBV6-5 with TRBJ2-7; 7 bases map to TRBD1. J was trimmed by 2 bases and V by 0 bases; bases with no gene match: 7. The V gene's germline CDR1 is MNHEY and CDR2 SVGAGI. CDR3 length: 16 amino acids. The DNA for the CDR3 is TGTGCCAGCAGTTACTCGAGGGGGACAGAGGCCTACGAGCAGTACTTC. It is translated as CASSYSRGTEAYEQYF.

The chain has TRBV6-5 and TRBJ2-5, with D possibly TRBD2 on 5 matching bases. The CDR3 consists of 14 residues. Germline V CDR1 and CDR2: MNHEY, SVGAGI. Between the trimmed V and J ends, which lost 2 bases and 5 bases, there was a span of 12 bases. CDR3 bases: TGTGCCAGCAGTTACCTAGGCAGAGGGGAGACCCAGTACTTC. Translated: CASSYLGRGETQYF.

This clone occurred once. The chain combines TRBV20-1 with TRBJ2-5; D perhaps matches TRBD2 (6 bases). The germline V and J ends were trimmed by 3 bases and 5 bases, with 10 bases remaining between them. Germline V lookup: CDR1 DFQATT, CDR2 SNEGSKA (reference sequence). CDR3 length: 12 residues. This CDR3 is CSASVRGETQYF. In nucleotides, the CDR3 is TGCAGTGCTAGTGTACGGGGGGAGACCCAGTACTTC.

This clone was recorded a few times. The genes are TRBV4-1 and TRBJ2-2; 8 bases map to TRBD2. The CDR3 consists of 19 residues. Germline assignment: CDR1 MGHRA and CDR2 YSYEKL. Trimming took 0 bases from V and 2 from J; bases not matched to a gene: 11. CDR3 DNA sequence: TGCGCCAGCAGCCAAGATAGTACTAGCGGTCCTTTCAACACCGGGGAGCTGTTTTTT. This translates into CASSQDSTSGPFNTGELFF.

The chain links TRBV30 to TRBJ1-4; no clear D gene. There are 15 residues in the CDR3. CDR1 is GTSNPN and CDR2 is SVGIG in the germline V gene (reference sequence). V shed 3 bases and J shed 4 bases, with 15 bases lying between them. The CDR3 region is CAWRSSRLGNEKLFF. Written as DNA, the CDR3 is TGTGCCTGGAGGTCGTCGCGGTTGGGTAATGAAAAACTGTTTTTT.

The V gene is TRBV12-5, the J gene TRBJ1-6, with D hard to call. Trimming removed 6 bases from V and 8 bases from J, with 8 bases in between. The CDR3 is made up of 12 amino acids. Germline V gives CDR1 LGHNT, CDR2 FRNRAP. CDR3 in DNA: TGTGCTAGTGGCCGCTACGATTCACCCCTCCACTTT. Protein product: CASGRYDSPLHF.

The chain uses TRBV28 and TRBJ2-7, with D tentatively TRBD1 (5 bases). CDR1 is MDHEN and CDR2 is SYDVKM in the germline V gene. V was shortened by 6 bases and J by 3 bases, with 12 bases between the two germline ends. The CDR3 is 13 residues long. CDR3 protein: CASSRSTDYEQYF. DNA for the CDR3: TGTGCCAGCAGCCGATCGACAGACTACGAGCAGTACTTC. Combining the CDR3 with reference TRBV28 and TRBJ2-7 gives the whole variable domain DVKVTQSSRYLVKRTGEKVFLECVQDMDHENMFWYRQDPGLGLRLIYFSYDVKMKEKGDIPEGYSVSREKKERFSLILESASTNQTSMYLCASSRSTDYEQYFGPGTRLTVT.

The CDR3 DNA reads as TGTGCCAGCACCAAAGACAGGATCCATGGCTACACCTTC. Translated, it gives CASTKDRIHGYTF. The chain couples TRBV7-9 to TRBJ1-2; perhaps TRBD1 as D (6 bases). Germline values: CDR1 SEHNR, CDR2 FQNEAQ (reference sequence). The CDR3 length is 13 residues. Trimming removed 7 bases from V and 6 bases from J, with 15 bases in between.

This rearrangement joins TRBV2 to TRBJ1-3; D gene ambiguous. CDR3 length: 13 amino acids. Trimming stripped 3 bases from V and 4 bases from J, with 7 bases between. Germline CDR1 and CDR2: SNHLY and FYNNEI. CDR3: CASSEFQGNTIYF. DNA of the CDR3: TGTGCCAGCAGTGAGTTCCAGGGAAACACCATATATTTT.

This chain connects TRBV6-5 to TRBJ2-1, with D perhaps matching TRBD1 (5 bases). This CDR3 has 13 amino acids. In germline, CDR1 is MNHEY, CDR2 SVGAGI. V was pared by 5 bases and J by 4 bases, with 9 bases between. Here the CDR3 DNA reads TGTGCCAGCAGTACGAAGGGGTACAATGAGCAGTTCTTC. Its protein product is CASSTKGYNEQFF.

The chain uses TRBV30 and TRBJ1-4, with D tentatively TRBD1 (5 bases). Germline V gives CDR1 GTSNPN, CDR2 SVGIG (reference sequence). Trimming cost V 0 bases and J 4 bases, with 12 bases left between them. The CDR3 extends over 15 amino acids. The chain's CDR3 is CAWSVEGRYNEKLFF. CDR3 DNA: TGTGCCTGGAGTGTCGAGGGGAGGTATAATGAAAAACTGTTTTTT.